This passage covers 20 T cell receptor beta chains from one sample sequenced in a study of blood T cell repertoires in COVID-19. The assay was immunoSEQ multiplex PCR, and TCRdb's table has in-frame clones only and misses some. The sample records under 450,000 clones, around 88% being singletons. Sequencing was performed on peripheral blood. The receptors derive from a woman in her fifties or sixties with COVID-19, enrolled during active disease.

V is TRBV28 and J is TRBJ1-2; D not resolved. The germline CDR1 and CDR2 sequences are MDHEN and SYDVKM. V was shortened by 8 bases and J by 2 bases, with 15 bases between the two germline ends. CDR3 length equals 14 residues. CDR3 protein: CASFPSTLNYGYTF. CDR3 nucleotides: TGTGCCAGCTTCCCATCAACACTAAACTATGGCTACACCTTC.

This chain links TRBV5-6 with TRBJ1-2; no definite D call. This CDR3 comprises 15 residues. V lost 1 base, J lost 3 bases, and 13 bases lay in between. Germline CDR1 is SGHDT and CDR2 is YYEEEE. The CDR3 spells CASSLQVIPYYGYTF. In DNA form, the CDR3 reads TGTGCCAGCAGCTTGCAGGTCATTCCATACTATGGCTACACCTTC.

The chain is built from TRBV13 and TRBJ1-1; perhaps TRBD1 as D (5 bases). The length of the CDR3 is 15 residues. V was shortened by 3 bases and J by 3 bases, with 14 bases between the two germline ends. Germline CDR1 and CDR2: PRHDT and FYEKMQ (reference sequence). CDR3 coding DNA: TGTGCCAGCAGCTTTGGGGGGGGAGTCCACACTGAAGCTTTCTTT. As protein: CASSFGGGVHTEAFF.

This chain joins TRBV29-1 and TRBJ1-2; D is unresolved. The CDR3 is made up of 12 amino acids. V lost 6 bases to trimming and J lost 7 bases, with 15 bases between them. Germline loops: CDR1 SQVTM, CDR2 ANQGSEA. The CDR3: CSVDLTEAGYTF. The CDR3 nucleotides are TGCAGCGTCGACCTCACTGAGGCTGGCTACACCTTC.

Here the CDR3 reads CASRSGAGRIITQYF. CDR3 coding DNA: TGTGCCAGTAGGAGCGGGGCGGGACGTATTATAACGCAGTATTTT. The genes are TRBV19 and TRBJ2-3; TRBD2 agrees at 7 bases. Per the germline V gene, CDR1 is LNHDA and CDR2 is SQIVND (reference sequence). V lost 6 bases to trimming and J lost 9 bases; unmatched junction nucleotides: 15. CDR3 length: 15 residues.

This clone was detected only once. The CDR3 region is CATNPGGRYNEQFF. The CDR3 DNA is TGTGCCACCAATCCCGGGGGGCGGTACAATGAGCAGTTCTTC. V gene TRBV6-4 combines with J gene TRBJ2-1, with D possibly TRBD2 on 7 matching bases. V lost 10 bases and J lost 4, with 17 bases in between. From germline, CDR1 is MRHNA and CDR2 SNTAGT. The CDR3 is 14 residues long.

The V gene is TRBV5-1, the J gene TRBJ2-3; 10 bases match TRBD2. CDR3 length: 14 residues. CDR1 and CDR2 (germline): SGHRS, YFSETQ. V trimming: 8 bases; J trimming: 0 bases; junction bases outside the gene matches: 3. CDR3 nucleotides: TGCGCCAGTGATAGCGGGGGGAGCACAGATACGCAGTATTTT. Residues: CASDSGGSTDTQYF.

This clone was seen a few times. The V gene is TRBV4-1, the J gene TRBJ1-6, with 10 nucleotides matching TRBD1. The CDR3 sequence is 16 residues long. V lost 3 bases, J lost 8 bases, and 7 bases stayed unmatched. Germline assignment: CDR1 MGHRA and CDR2 YSYEKL. The CDR3 DNA sequence: TGCGCCAGCAGCCACCGCACCGGGACAGGGGATTCACCCCTCCACTTT. Its protein is CASSHRTGTGDSPLHF.

The chain recombines TRBV3-1 (or the pseudogene TRBV3-2) with TRBJ1-3; D is perhaps TRBD1 (6 bases). The ends were cut back, 4 bases at V and 4 bases at J, with 20 bases in the middle. Germline V lookup: CDR1 LGHDT, CDR2 YNNKEL (reference sequence). The CDR3 loop spans 17 amino acids. This CDR3 is CASSPRLSGVPGNTIYF. CDR3 DNA: TGTGCCAGCAGCCCGCGGTTATCAGGGGTTCCCGGAAACACCATATATTTT.

The chain links TRBV30 to TRBJ1-1; 7 bases align to TRBD1. Germline V gene data show CDR1 as GTSNPN and CDR2 as SVGIG (reference sequence). The CDR3 spans 15 residues. J lost 1 base, V lost 4 bases, and 9 bases had no gene match. The CDR3 nucleotides read TGTGCCTGGACTTCCCGGCAGGGGGGGAACACTGAAGCTTTCTTT. Translation gives CAWTSRQGGNTEAFF. The full variable domain, in which reference TRBV30 and TRBJ1-1 provide the parts outside the CDR3, is SQTIHQWPATLVQPVGSPLSLECTVEGTSNPNLYWYRQAAGRGLQLLFYSVGIGQISSEVPQNLSASRPQDRQFILSSKKLLLSDSGFYLCAWTSRQGGNTEAFFGQGTRLTVV.

As regards this clone: Within the sample, other DNA sequences also encode this same CDR3. The chain uses TRBV7-6 and TRBJ2-6; no clear D. The CDR3 runs to 15 residues. Trimming shortened V by 1 base and J by 4 bases, and 8 bases separated the two germline ends. Germline V gene data show CDR1 as SGHVS and CDR2 as FNYEAQ. Written as DNA, the CDR3 is TGTGCCAGCAGCTTAGGAGGTACAGGGGCCAACGTCCTGACTTTC. The encoded protein is CASSLGGTGANVLTF.

This clone showed up many times. Other DNA sequences of this sample code for an identical CDR3. CDR3 nucleotides: TGTGCCAGCAGCTCACAGGGGACTAATGAAAAACTGTTTTTT. The encoded protein is CASSSQGTNEKLFF. This chain links TRBV27 with TRBJ1-4; 7 bases line up with TRBD1. Germline CDR1 MNHEY, CDR2 SMNVEV (reference sequence). V dropped 6 bases and J dropped 2; count of bases not matched to a gene: 3. This CDR3 spans 14 amino acids.

There are a few counts of this clone. The chain joins TRBV30 to TRBJ2-2; a possible D gene is TRBD1 (6 bases). CDR1 is GTSNPN and CDR2 is SVGIG in the germline V gene (reference sequence). The CDR3 length is 13 residues. V lost 3 bases and J lost 3, with 8 bases in between. CDR3 amino acids: CAWRGHYTGELFF. The CDR3 DNA reads as TGTGCCTGGAGGGGACATTACACCGGGGAGCTGTTTTTT. The complete variable domain, with remaining parts taken from reference TRBV30 and TRBJ2-2, reads SQTIHQWPATLVQPVGSPLSLECTVEGTSNPNLYWYRQAAGRGLQLLFYSVGIGQISSEVPQNLSASRPQDRQFILSSKKLLLSDSGFYLCAWRGHYTGELFFGEGSRLTVL.

V usage is TRBV6-6 and J usage is TRBJ1-1; TRBD1 is a possible D gene (5 bases). CDR1 is MNHNY and CDR2 is SVGAGI in the germline V gene (reference sequence). The germline V and J ends were trimmed by 2 bases and 10 bases, with 11 bases remaining between them. The CDR3 runs 12 residues. DNA of the CDR3: TGTGCCAGCAGTTACGGGGGGAGCGGAGCTTTCTTT. Amino acid sequence: CASSYGGSGAFF.

V gene TRBV4-1 combines with J gene TRBJ2-2; D unclear. CDR1 and CDR2 from the germline V gene are MGHRA and YSYEKL. The ends were cut back, 1 base at V and 1 base at J, with 16 bases in the middle. The CDR3 is 18 residues long. The CDR3 reads CASSQGGQGTLNTGELFF. Written as DNA, the CDR3 is TGCGCCAGCAGCCAAGGAGGTCAAGGTACTTTGAACACCGGGGAGCTGTTTTTT.

V is TRBV9 and J is TRBJ1-1; the D gene is possibly TRBD1 (5 bases). Trimming cost V 2 bases and J 4 bases, with 12 bases left between them. This CDR3 contains 14 residues. Germline-derived CDR1 and CDR2 are SGDLS and YYNGEE. CDR3 sequence: CASSVGGVGTEAFF. The CDR3 DNA sequence: TGTGCCAGCAGCGTTGGGGGGGTCGGCACTGAAGCTTTCTTT.

This chain joins TRBV5-1 and TRBJ2-5, with 13 nucleotides matching TRBD2. Germline V gives CDR1 SGHRS, CDR2 YFSETQ. The CDR3 runs 15 residues. The V gene end was trimmed by 3 bases and the J gene end by 9 bases; junction bases not matched to a gene: 8. The CDR3 sequence is CASSSRLAGGRAQYF. The CDR3 region has the DNA TGCGCCAGCAGCTCTCGACTAGCGGGGGGTCGAGCCCAGTACTTC.

The J gene is TRBJ1-4, the V gene TRBV6-5; tentative D call: TRBD1 (5 bases). The CDR3 totals 15 residues. The V gene's germline CDR1 is MNHEY and CDR2 SVGAGI. Trimming removed 1 base from V and 5 bases from J, with 11 bases in between. The CDR3 DNA reads TGTGCCAGCAGTTACTTCTCAGGGAAGAATGAAAAACTGTTTTTT. Translation gives CASSYFSGKNEKLFF.

J is TRBJ1-2 and V is TRBV9; 12 positions agree with TRBD1. Germline V gene lookup returns CDR1 SGDLS and CDR2 YYNGEE. This CDR3 has 17 amino acids. The V and J ends lost 0 bases and 7 bases, in that order; junction bases with no gene match: 10. Here the CDR3 reads CASSVDAMGQGASGYTF. The CDR3 DNA sequence: TGTGCCAGCAGCGTAGACGCGATGGGACAGGGGGCGAGTGGCTACACCTTC.

CDR3 coding DNA: TGTGCCAGCAGTGAATATTGGGGACAGGGAGGCTACACCTTC. Protein sequence: CASSEYWGQGGYTF. This chain joins TRBV25-1 and TRBJ1-2; 9 bases fit TRBD1. This CDR3 contains 14 residues. Germline trimming cut 0 bases from V and 8 bases from J; bases unmatched to any gene: 4. Germline loops: CDR1 MGHDK, CDR2 SYGVNS.